The rows below give T cell receptor beta chains drawn from one sample of a study of T cells in Graves' hyperthyroidism and ophthalmopathy. TCRdb reanalysed the multiplex PCR reads using MiXCR and keeps one entry per CDR3 protein. This sample has over 150,000 distinct CDR3 sequences, with about a sixth found just once. Sequencing was done on a sample of blood. The receptors were gathered from a woman aged 45-65 years with Graves' hyperthyroidism. CDR3s include the opening cysteine and the closing phenylalanine or tryptophan. Fields, in order: J gene, V gene, D gene, clone size, CDR3 DNA, CDR3 protein. D genes are given only for firm matches. Size values are once, few and many counts, or a class for expanded clones, and some rows have none.

j_gene: TRBJ2-7
v_gene: TRBV27
d_gene: NA
abundance: few
CDR3nt: TGTGCCAGCAGCCTAGGGGGAGTCGGCGAGCAGTACTTC
CDR3aa: CASSLGGVGEQYF

j_gene: TRBJ2-3
v_gene: TRBV7-2
d_gene: TRBD2
abundance: many
CDR3nt: TGTGCCAGCAGCTTCGTCAGCGGGAGAATAGATACGCAGTATTTT
CDR3aa: CASSFVSGRIDTQYF

j_gene: TRBJ2-2
v_gene: TRBV6-1
d_gene: NA
abundance: many
CDR3nt: TGTGCCAGCCTTACTAGATCGATGAACACCGGGGAGCTGTTTTTT
CDR3aa: CASLTRSMNTGELFF

j_gene: TRBJ1-6
v_gene: TRBV9
d_gene: NA
abundance: NA
CDR3nt: TGTGCCAGCAGCGTAAACAGACACCTTAATTCACCCCTCCACTTT
CDR3aa: CASSVNRHLNSPLHF

j_gene: TRBJ2-5
v_gene: TRBV11-2
d_gene: TRBD2
abundance: many
CDR3nt: TGTGCCAGCAGCTTTCAGGCGGGAGAGGTCCAAGAGACCCAGTACTTC
CDR3aa: CASSFQAGEVQETQYF

j_gene: TRBJ2-1
v_gene: TRBV4-2
d_gene: TRBD2
abundance: NA
CDR3nt: TGTGCCAGCAGGCTAGCGGGAGCCGCTGATGAGCAGTTCTTC
CDR3aa: CASRLAGAADEQFF

j_gene: TRBJ2-7
v_gene: TRBV5-1
d_gene: TRBD1
abundance: NA
CDR3nt: TGCGCCAGCAGCTTGGAAGGACAGGGGGCCAACGAGCAGTACTTC
CDR3aa: CASSLEGQGANEQYF

j_gene: TRBJ2-5
v_gene: TRBV5-6
d_gene: TRBD1
abundance: few
CDR3nt: TGTGCCAGCAGCACCACTAGGACAGGGGGGTACCAAGAGACCCAGTACTTC
CDR3aa: CASSTTRTGGYQETQYF

j_gene: TRBJ1-1
v_gene: TRBV12-5
d_gene: NA
abundance: many
CDR3nt: TGTGCTAGTGGTTTGATGAACACTGAAGCTTTCTTT
CDR3aa: CASGLMNTEAFF

j_gene: TRBJ2-5
v_gene: TRBV5-1
d_gene: NA
abundance: few
CDR3nt: TGCGCCAGCAGCTTGGCACCAGGAGTTGAAGAGACCCAGTACTTC
CDR3aa: CASSLAPGVEETQYF

j_gene: TRBJ2-1
v_gene: TRBV7-9
d_gene: NA
abundance: NA
CDR3nt: TGTGCCAGCAGCCCGTCTGTGTACGAACCTGAGCAGTTCTTC
CDR3aa: CASSPSVYEPEQFF